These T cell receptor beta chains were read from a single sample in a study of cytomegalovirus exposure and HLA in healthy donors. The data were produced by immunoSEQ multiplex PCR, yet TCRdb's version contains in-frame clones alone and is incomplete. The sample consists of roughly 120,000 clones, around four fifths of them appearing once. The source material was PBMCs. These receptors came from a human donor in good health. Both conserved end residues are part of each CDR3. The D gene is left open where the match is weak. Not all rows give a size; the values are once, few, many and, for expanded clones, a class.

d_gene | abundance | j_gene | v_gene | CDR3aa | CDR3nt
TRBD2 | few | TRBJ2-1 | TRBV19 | CASRLGGYNEQFF | TGTGCCAGTCGTCTGGGGGGGTACAATGAGCAGTTCTTC
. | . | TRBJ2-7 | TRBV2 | CASSRSAGEYEQYF | TGTGCCAGCAGCCGATCTGCAGGGGAGTACGAGCAGTACTTC
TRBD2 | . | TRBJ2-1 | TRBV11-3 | CASSLLSGGSAQQFF | TGTGCCAGCAGCTTACTGAGCGGGGGTTCCGCACAACAGTTCTTC
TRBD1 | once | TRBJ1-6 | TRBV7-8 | CASSPTQGGNSPLHF | TGTGCCAGCAGCCCAACACAGGGGGGTAATTCACCCCTCCACTTT
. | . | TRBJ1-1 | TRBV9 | CASSVEGGTEAFF | TGTGCCAGCAGCGTAGAGGGGGGGACTGAAGCTTTCTTT
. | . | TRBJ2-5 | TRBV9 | CASSVNPQETQYF | TGTGCCAGCAGCGTTAATCCCCAAGAGACCCAGTACTTC
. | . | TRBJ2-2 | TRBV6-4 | CASSYYSGELFF | TGTGCCAGCAGTTACTATAGCGGGGAGCTGTTTTTT
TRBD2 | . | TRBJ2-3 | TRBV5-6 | CASSLEGLITDTQYF | TGTGCCAGCAGCTTGGAGGGACTAATAACAGATACGCAGTATTTT
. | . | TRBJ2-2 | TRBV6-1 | CASSGRLVAGELFF | TGTGCCAGCAGTGGAAGACTAGTGGCCGGGGAGCTGTTTTTT
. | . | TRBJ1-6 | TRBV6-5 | CASPDPAGSPLHF | TGTGCCAGTCCGGATCCGGCGGGATCACCCCTCCACTTT
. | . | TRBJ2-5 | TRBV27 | CASSLTDGGRETQYF | TGTGCCAGCAGTCTAACCGACGGAGGCAGGGAGACCCAGTACTTC
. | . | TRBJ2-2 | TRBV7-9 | CASTSLFLELFF | TGTGCCAGCACCTCCCTGTTTTTGGAGCTGTTTTTT
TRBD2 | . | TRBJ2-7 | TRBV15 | CATSRERGAGANEQYF | TGTGCCACCAGCAGAGAGAGAGGAGCGGGGGCCAACGAGCAGTACTTC
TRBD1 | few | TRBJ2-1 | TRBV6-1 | CASSEAGTGGVSQFF | TGTGCCAGCAGTGAAGCCGGGACAGGGGGTGTCTCGCAGTTCTTC
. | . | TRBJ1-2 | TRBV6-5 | CASSYDRWMNGYTF | TGTGCCAGCAGTTACGACAGGTGGATGAATGGCTACACCTTC
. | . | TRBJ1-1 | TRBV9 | CASSVAGGRGTEAFF | TGTGCCAGCAGCGTAGCTGGAGGGAGGGGGACTGAAGCTTTCTTT
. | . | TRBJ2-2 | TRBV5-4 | CASSSGITYTGELFF | TGTGCCAGCAGCTCCGGGATAACATACACCGGGGAGCTGTTTTTT
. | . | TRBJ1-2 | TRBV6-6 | CASSYTRGGVPGYTF | TGTGCCAGCAGTTACACTCGGGGGGGCGTGCCTGGCTACACCTTC
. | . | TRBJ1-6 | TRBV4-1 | CASSQAWRINTPLHF | TGCGCCAGCAGCCAAGCGTGGCGGATAAATACACCCCTCCACTTT
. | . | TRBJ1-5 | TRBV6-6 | CASGGLSNQPQHF | TGTGCCAGCGGGGGACTTAGCAATCAGCCCCAGCATTTT
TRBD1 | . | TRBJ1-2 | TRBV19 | CASSMGQGYRYTF | TGTGCCAGTAGTATGGGACAGGGCTATCGCTACACCTTC
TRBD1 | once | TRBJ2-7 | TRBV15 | CATSSGQNYEQYF | TGTGCCACCAGTTCGGGACAGAACTACGAGCAGTACTTC
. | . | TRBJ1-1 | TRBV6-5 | CASSLPGGAGLGAFF | TGTGCCAGCAGCCTCCCGGGGGGGGCGGGCTTAGGGGCTTTCTTT
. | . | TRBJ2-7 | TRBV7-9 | CASSDRQEPYEQYF | TGTGCCAGCAGCGACCGACAGGAGCCCTACGAGCAGTACTTC
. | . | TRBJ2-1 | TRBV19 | CARKNRAGDNEQFF | TGTGCCAGAAAGAACAGGGCGGGGGACAATGAGCAGTTCTTC
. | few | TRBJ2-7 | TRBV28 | CASSSPSVRGDLRVQYF | TGTGCCAGCAGTTCCCCTAGTGTAAGGGGTGACCTACGAGTGCAGTACTTC
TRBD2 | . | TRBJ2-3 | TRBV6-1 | CASSGGGLTDTQYF | TGTGCCAGCAGTGGCGGGGGACTCACAGATACGCAGTATTTT
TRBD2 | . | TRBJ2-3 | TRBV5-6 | CASSLALAGGTDTQYF | TGTGCCAGCAGCTTGGCACTAGCGGGGGGAACAGATACGCAGTATTTT
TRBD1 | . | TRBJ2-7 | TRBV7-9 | CASSLARQGPYEQYF | TGTGCCAGCAGCTTAGCGCGACAGGGCCCTTACGAGCAGTACTTC
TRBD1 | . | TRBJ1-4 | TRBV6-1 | CASSGTPGTGGEKLFF | TGTGCCAGCAGTGGCACCCCCGGGACAGGGGGTGAAAAACTGTTTTTT
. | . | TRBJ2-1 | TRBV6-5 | CASSSYGTGYNEQFF | TGTGCCAGCAGTTCCTACGGGACTGGGTACAATGAGCAGTTCTTC
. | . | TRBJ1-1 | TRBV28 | CANRRAWDTEAFF | TGTGCCAACCGCAGGGCCTGGGACACTGAAGCTTTCTTT
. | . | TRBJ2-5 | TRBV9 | CASSVPGVVETQYF | TGTGCCAGCAGTGTCCCGGGGGTGGTGGAGACCCAGTACTTC
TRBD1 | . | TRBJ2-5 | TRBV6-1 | CASSEVQGAGDETQYF | TGTGCCAGCAGTGAAGTGCAGGGGGCCGGAGACGAGACCCAGTACTTC
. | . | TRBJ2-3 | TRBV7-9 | CASSLAVGRGKDTQYF | TGTGCCAGCAGCTTAGCGGTGGGGAGGGGGAAGGATACGCAGTATTTT
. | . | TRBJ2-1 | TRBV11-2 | CASSLVRGGRNNEQFF | TGTGCCAGCAGCTTAGTTCGCGGGGGCCGAAACAATGAGCAGTTCTTC
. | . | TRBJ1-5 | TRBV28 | CASSLGGSGNQPQHF | TGTGCCAGCAGTTTAGGGGGCTCGGGCAATCAGCCCCAGCATTTT
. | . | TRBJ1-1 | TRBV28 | CASSSGQSGTEAFF | TGTGCCAGCAGCTCTGGTCAGTCGGGCACTGAAGCTTTCTTT
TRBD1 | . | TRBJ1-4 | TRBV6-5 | CASSYVTGGNEKLFF | TGTGCCAGCAGTTACGTGACAGGGGGCAATGAAAAACTGTTTTTT
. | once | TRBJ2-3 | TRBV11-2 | CASSTSLWDTSTDTQYF | TGTGCCAGCAGCACTAGTCTGTGGGACACAAGCACAGATACGCAGTATTTT
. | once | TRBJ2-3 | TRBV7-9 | CASSLARREGTDTQYF | TGTGCCAGCAGCTTAGCGCGGCGGGAAGGCACAGATACGCAGTATTTT
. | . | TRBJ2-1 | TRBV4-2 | CASSPERGRFYNEQFF | TGTGCCAGCAGTCCCGAAAGGGGAAGGTTTTACAATGAGCAGTTCTTC
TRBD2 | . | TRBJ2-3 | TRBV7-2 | CASSLAGGRSTDTQYF | TGTGCCAGCAGCCTAGCGGGGGGGCGCAGCACAGATACGCAGTATTTT
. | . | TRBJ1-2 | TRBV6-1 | CASSGGRDYGYTF | TGTGCCAGCAGTGGGGGGCGCGACTATGGCTACACCTTC
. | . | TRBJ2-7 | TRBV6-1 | CASTRGAGSEQYF | TGTGCCAGCACGAGGGGCGCGGGGTCCGAGCAGTACTTC
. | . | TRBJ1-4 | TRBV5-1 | CASSPWGGTKLFF | TGCGCCAGCAGCCCCTGGGGGGGGACCAAACTGTTTTTT
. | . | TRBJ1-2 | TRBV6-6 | CASSTDSAPNYGYTF | TGTGCCAGCAGTACGGACAGCGCACCGAACTATGGCTACACCTTC
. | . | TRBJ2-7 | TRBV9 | CASSESGGTYEQYF | TGTGCCAGCAGCGAATCGGGGGGCACCTACGAGCAGTACTTC
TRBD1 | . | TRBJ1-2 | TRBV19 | CASSPWDRGQYGYTF | TGTGCCAGTAGTCCATGGGACAGGGGGCAGTATGGCTACACCTTC
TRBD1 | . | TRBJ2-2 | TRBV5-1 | CASSLRTGTAKLPNTGELFF | TGCGCCAGCAGCCTACGCACCGGGACAGCTAAACTCCCCAACACCGGGGAGCTGTTTTTT
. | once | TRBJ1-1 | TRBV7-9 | CARQDSTEAFF | TGTGCCAGACAGGACAGCACTGAAGCTTTCTTT
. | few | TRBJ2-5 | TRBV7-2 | CASSLGPEETQYF | TGTGCCAGCAGCCTGGGGCCTGAGGAGACCCAGTACTTC
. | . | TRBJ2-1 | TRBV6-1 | CASSEGGRERISEQFF | TGTGCCAGCAGTGAAGGCGGTAGGGAGCGGATAAGTGAGCAGTTCTTC
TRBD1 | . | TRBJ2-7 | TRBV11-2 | CASSLGSPGQGIDYEQYF | TGTGCCAGCAGCTTAGGATCGCCGGGACAGGGGATCGACTACGAGCAGTACTTC
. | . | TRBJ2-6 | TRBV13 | CASSPGRSRNSGANVLTF | TGTGCCAGCAGCCCTGGGCGCAGCCGAAACTCTGGGGCCAACGTCCTGACTTTC
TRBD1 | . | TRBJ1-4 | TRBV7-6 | CASSYGQAPEKLFF | TGTGCCAGCAGCTACGGACAGGCCCCGGAAAAACTGTTTTTT
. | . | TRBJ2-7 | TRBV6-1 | CASRTGTSSYEQYF | TGTGCCAGCAGAACGGGTACTAGCTCCTACGAGCAGTACTTC